This entry lists 7 T cell receptor beta chains sequenced from one sample in a study of blood T cells in healthy people across ages. A second about 6 to 12 cycle PCR used barcoded and J-beta primers. Via MiXCR, TCRdb re-called the 5' RACE reads, giving one row per CDR3 protein. This table has approximately 800,000 distinct CDR3 sequences, around 62% appearing once. The sequenced sample was blood. These receptors originate from a man aged 25-45 years in good health.

To note about this clonotype: Compared with germline, one end of the junction differs, possibly owing to a read error. The rearrangement joins TRBV13 to TRBJ2-5; no firm D call. The germline V gene encodes CDR1 PRHDT and CDR2 FYEKMQ (reference sequence). CDR3 length: 11 amino acids. The CDR3 region has the DNA TGTGCCGGCAGCTACCAAGAGACCCAGTACTTC. Translating gives CAGSYQETQYF.

The chain couples TRBV20-1 to TRBJ2-5, with D perhaps matching TRBD2 (7 bases). This CDR3 has 15 amino acids. The V gene lost 1 base and the J gene lost 1 base, with 13 bases spanning the gap. CDR1 and CDR2 (germline): DFQATT, SNEGSKA (reference sequence). The DNA of the CDR3 is TGCAGTGCTAGAGTGGGGGGGGCCCCCCAAGAGACCCAGTACTTC. This codes for CSARVGGAPQETQYF.

The rearrangement uses TRBV30 and TRBJ1-1; D remains unclear. This CDR3 spans 12 amino acids. In germline, CDR1 is GTSNPN, CDR2 SVGIG (reference sequence). V lost 5 bases to trimming and J lost 7 bases, with 14 bases between them. This CDR3 reads CAWFSETGEAFF. The CDR3, as DNA: TGTGCCTGGTTCTCAGAGACCGGTGAAGCTTTCTTT.

This clonotype was found a few times. This chain links TRBV7-2 with TRBJ2-1; D is tentatively TRBD1 or TRBD2 (5 bases each). Germline-derived CDR1 and CDR2 are SGHTA and FQGNSA. Trimming left V 1 base short and J 6 bases short, with 13 bases between. The CDR3 consists of 15 residues. CDR3: CASSLGGGSANEQFF. DNA of the CDR3: TGTGCCAGCAGCTTAGGTGGGGGATCGGCCAATGAGCAGTTCTTC.

V gene TRBV6-1 combines with J gene TRBJ2-3; perhaps TRBD1 as D (5 bases). Germline V gene lookup returns CDR1 MNHNS and CDR2 SASEGT. Trimming removed 8 bases from V and 3 bases from J, with 12 bases in between. This CDR3 has 13 amino acids. The CDR3 here is CASGGRVTDTQYF. CDR3 DNA: TGTGCCAGCGGCGGCAGGGTAACAGATACGCAGTATTTT.

J is TRBJ2-7 and V is TRBV3-1; D is uncertain. Per germline, CDR1 LGHDT and CDR2 YNNKEL (reference sequence). Trimming stripped 0 bases from V and 4 bases from J, with 4 bases between. CDR3 length equals 12 residues. As DNA, the CDR3 is TGTGCCAGCAGCCAAGATTGGTACGAGCAGTACTTC. Its translation: CASSQDWYEQYF.

The genes are TRBV29-1 and TRBJ2-7, with D perhaps TRBD1 (5 bases). The CDR3 runs 14 residues. V was clipped by 2 bases and J by 1 base, with 12 bases between them. Germline V lookup: CDR1 SQVTM, CDR2 ANQGSEA. The CDR3 nucleotides read TGCAGCGTTGAATCCGCAGGGTCGTCCTACGAGCAGTACTTC. It is translated as CSVESAGSSYEQYF.